Given below is one TCR beta chain in context. As yet, its antigen is unknown. This sample is part of a study of cytomegalovirus exposure and HLA in healthy donors. Study context: In an earlier analysis, approximately 120 million unique TCR beta sequences were found from 150 million to 200 million T cells. Study-level findings and limits: HLA restriction was apparent for most CMV-associated TCR beta chains in a later analysis. One variant, a missense change in DCLRE1C, was linked in a later analysis to TCR beta V- and J-gene trimming.

The PCR ran on 60 Vbeta and 13 Jbeta primers. Clones were sequenced by immunoSEQ multiplex PCR, and TCRdb holds only the in-frame ones, with some missing. In total, the table holds some 120,000 clones. This CDR3 region has 16 residues. CDR1 and CDR2 from the germline V gene are SGHTA and FQGNSA. Trimming removed 1 base from V and 1 base from J, with 13 bases in between. The source material was PBMCs. The chain has TRBV7-2 and TRBJ2-5; the D is unclear. This sequence was found in a man aged 40-50 years in good health and CMV-seropositive. CDR3 protein: CASSLVPLGGQETQYF. CDR3 coding DNA: TGTGCCAGCAGCTTAGTTCCCCTAGGCGGCCAAGAGACCCAGTACTTC. Combining the CDR3 with reference TRBV7-2 and TRBJ2-5 gives the whole variable domain GAGVSQSPSNKVTEKGKDVELRCDPISGHTALYWYRQSLGQGLEFLIYFQGNSAPDKSGLPSDRFSAERTGGSVSTLTIQRTQQEDSAVYLCASSLVPLGGQETQYFGPGTRLLVL.